This record covers a single TCR beta chain. Its antigen remains unknown. The sample belongs to a study of vaccination and CD4 T cells after COVID-19. About the study: Following dose two, a median about 70 days (range 14 to 241) passed before post-vaccine samples were taken.

Regarding treatment: approximately 9-day PBMC culture with coronavirus spike peptide pools or control peptides (ViraFEST assay). Germline V CDR1 and CDR2: MNHEY, SVGEGT. The J segment lost 6 bases and the V segment lost 6 bases, leaving 15 bases of the junction unmatched. The CDR3 spans 17 residues. The Oncomine TCR Beta short-read assay was applied to DNA of cultured CD4+ T cells. One entry per CDR3 protein, called by TCRdb with MiXCR from the PCR reads. The table has about 11,000 distinct CDR3 sequences, 64% seen once; the top ten hold 14% to 15%. This receptor was identified in a human donor who had recovered from COVID-19. Sample: CD4+ T cells from blood, cultured in vitro. J is TRBJ2-2 and V is TRBV6-2 or TRBV6-3; TRBD2 aligns across 8 bases. CDR3 region: CASRIPGGSGAAGELFF. The CDR3 nucleotides read TGTGCCAGCAGAATTCCGGGGGGGTCAGGGGCCGCCGGGGAGCTGTTTTTT.